This T cell receptor beta chain appears in the sequencing data of a study of radiotherapy plus CTLA-4 blockade in lung cancer. CDR1 SGHRS and CDR2 YFSETQ come from the germline V gene. J lost 2 bases, V lost 3 bases, and 8 bases had no gene match. The CDR3 runs to 15 residues. Measured with immunoSEQ multiplex PCR; TCRdb has only the in-frame clones, and not every one. Among around 110,000 clones listed, about 90% were seen once. This sequence was found in a human donor with non-small cell lung cancer that progressed on radiotherapy plus ipilimumab. Here the sequenced sample was peripheral blood, taken from a patient treated with radiotherapy plus ipilimumab. The rearrangement joins TRBV5-1 to TRBJ2-7, with 7 bases matching TRBD1. CDR3 sequence reads: CASSSGGPETYEQYF. CDR3 nucleotides: TGCGCCAGCAGCTCAGGGGGACCCGAGACCTACGAGCAGTACTTC.